This passage covers 12 T cell receptor beta chains from one sample sequenced in a study of cytomegalovirus exposure and HLA in healthy donors. The table came from immunoSEQ multiplex PCR; TCRdb's copy has only in-frame clones and leaves some out. The data hold under 200,000 clones, with under 95% observed a single time. The sample taken for sequencing was PBMCs. Receptor source: a woman in her late teens or twenties in good health and CMV-seropositive.

This clone was detected only once. The V gene is TRBV7-6, the J gene TRBJ2-2; D is undetermined. The CDR3 consists of 15 residues. Trimming removed 1 base at V and 2 bases at J, with 8 bases between. Germline values: CDR1 SGHVS, CDR2 FNYEAQ. The CDR3 nucleotides read TGTGCCAGCAGCTTAGTGGCCCTTAACACCGGGGAGCTGTTTTTT. Translated: CASSLVALNTGELFF.

With regard to this clone: The sample has other DNA sequences that encode this CDR3 too. The chain links TRBV19 to TRBJ2-7; unclear D gene. The germline CDR1 and CDR2 sequences are LNHDA and SQIVND (reference sequence). Deletions cut 0 bases from V and 4 bases from J, with 7 bases between. CDR3 size: 13 residues. The CDR3 sequence: CASSIDRSYEQYF. The CDR3 nucleotides read TGTGCCAGTAGTATAGATCGGTCGTACGAGCAGTACTTC.

This rearrangement joins TRBV4-2 to TRBJ1-3; maybe TRBD1 (6 bases). This CDR3 is built from 15 residues. The V end was cut by 2 bases, the J end by 3 bases, with 11 bases between. The germline CDR1 and CDR2 sequences are LGHNA and YNFKEQ. The DNA of the CDR3 is TGTGCCAGCAGCCAAATACAGGGAAGTGGAAACACCATATATTTT. Translation: CASSQIQGSGNTIYF.

The CDR3 DNA reads as TGTGCCAGCTCACCACTAATGGACAAGACCACAGGGGAGCTGTTTTTT. Translated: CASSPLMDKTTGELFF. This chain connects TRBV18 to TRBJ2-2, with a possible D match to TRBD1 (5 bases). Germline loops: CDR1 KGHSH, CDR2 LQKENI. V lost 1 base and J 8 bases, leaving 17 bases between the germline ends. The CDR3 is made up of 16 amino acids. The full variable domain, in which reference TRBV18 and TRBJ2-2 provide the parts outside the CDR3, is NAGVMQNPRHLVRRRGQEARLRCSPMKGHSHVYWYRQLPEEGLKFMVYLQKENIIDESGMPKERFSAEFPKEGPSILRIQQVVRGDSAAYFCASSPLMDKTTGELFFGEGSRLTVL.

The chain uses TRBV9 and TRBJ2-1, with TRBD2 matching 9 bases. The CDR3 consists of 17 residues. Germline CDR1 reads SGDLS; CDR2 reads YYNGEE. J gave up 6 bases and V 3 bases, and 13 bases lay outside the gene matches. CDR3 bases: TGTGCCAGCAGCGCCGGAACCGGGACTAGCAGCGTCAATGAGCAGTTCTTC. The encoded protein is CASSAGTGTSSVNEQFF. The variable domain in full, completed from reference TRBV9 and TRBJ2-1, reads DSGVTQTPKHLITATGQRVTLRCSPRSGDLSVYWYQQSLDQGLQFLIQYYNGEERAKGNILERFSAQQFPDLHSELNLSSLELGDSALYFCASSAGTGTSSVNEQFFGPGTRLTVL.

The gene calls are TRBV15 and TRBJ2-1; 7 bases agree with TRBD2. Trimming cost V 0 bases and J 4 bases; bases outside gene matches: 9. The CDR3 is made up of 17 amino acids. Per the germline V gene, CDR1 is LNHNV and CDR2 is YYDKDF (reference sequence). The CDR3 protein is CATSRDPRLAEYNEQFF. In DNA, the CDR3 is TGTGCCACCAGCAGAGACCCCAGGCTAGCGGAGTACAATGAGCAGTTCTTC.

The V gene is TRBV10-3, the J gene TRBJ2-5; D not resolved. The germline V gene encodes CDR1 ENHRY and CDR2 SYGVKD. The CDR3 runs to 12 residues. V dropped 6 bases and J dropped 7 bases, with 12 bases sitting between them. In DNA, the CDR3 is TGTGCCATCAGAGACTCATACGGGACCCAGTACTTC. It encodes CAIRDSYGTQYF.

For the CDR3, the DNA is TGTGCCACGGCGGGGACAGGGTATTCCATGAGGGCCTACGAGCAGTACTTC. Its translation is CATAGTGYSMRAYEQYF. The chain employs TRBV19 and TRBJ2-7; TRBD1 agrees at 9 bases. Germline V gives CDR1 LNHDA, CDR2 SQIVND (reference sequence). The V gene end was trimmed by 10 bases and the J gene end by 2 bases; junction bases not matched to a gene: 18. The CDR3 loop spans 17 amino acids.

V is TRBV6-5 and J is TRBJ2-7; 7 bases are shared with TRBD2. The CDR3 has 13 amino acids. V gave up 5 bases and J gave up 2 bases; unmatched junction bases: 3. Per germline, CDR1 MNHEY and CDR2 SVGAGI. CDR3 region: CASSSGDAYEQYF. CDR3 nucleotide sequence: TGTGCCAGCAGTAGCGGGGATGCCTACGAGCAGTACTTC.

The chain has TRBV25-1 and TRBJ1-2; D unclear. V gave up 5 bases and J gave up 2 bases, with 9 bases separating them. The CDR3 has 13 residues. Germline lookup yields CDR1 MGHDK and CDR2 SYGVNS. CDR3 sequence reads: CASSKTENYGYTF. The DNA for the CDR3 is TGTGCCAGCAGTAAAACCGAGAACTATGGCTACACCTTC.

This clone was seen more than once but under ten times. The rearrangement uses TRBV18 and TRBJ2-7; D is undetermined. Trimming cost V 3 bases and J 2 bases, with 11 bases left between them. The CDR3 sequence is 14 residues long. CDR1 is KGHSH, CDR2 LQKENI, per germline. The DNA for the CDR3 is TGTGCCAGCTCACCTCGAGGTCGTGCCTACGAGCAGTACTTC. It encodes CASSPRGRAYEQYF. Full variable domain (missing parts from reference TRBV18 and TRBJ2-7): NAGVMQNPRHLVRRRGQEARLRCSPMKGHSHVYWYRQLPEEGLKFMVYLQKENIIDESGMPKERFSAEFPKEGPSILRIQQVVRGDSAAYFCASSPRGRAYEQYFGPGTRLTVT.

This sequence joins TRBV5-1 and TRBJ1-4; D possibly corresponds to TRBD1 (6 bases). CDR3 length: 14 amino acids. CDR1 is SGHRS, CDR2 YFSETQ, per germline. V was trimmed by 6 bases and J by 4 bases, leaving 13 bases between them. The CDR3 nucleotides read TGCGCCAGCACCCAGACAGGTGGTAATGAAAAACTGTTTTTT. The encoded protein is CASTQTGGNEKLFF.